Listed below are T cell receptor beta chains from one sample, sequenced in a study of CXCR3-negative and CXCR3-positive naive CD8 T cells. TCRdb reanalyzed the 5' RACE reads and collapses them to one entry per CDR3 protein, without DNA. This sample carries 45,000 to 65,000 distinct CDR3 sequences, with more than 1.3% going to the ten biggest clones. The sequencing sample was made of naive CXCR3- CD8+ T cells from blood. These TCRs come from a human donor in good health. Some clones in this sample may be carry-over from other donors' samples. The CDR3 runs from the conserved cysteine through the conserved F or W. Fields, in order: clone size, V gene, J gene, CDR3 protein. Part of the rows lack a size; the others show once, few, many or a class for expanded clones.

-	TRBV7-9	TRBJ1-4	CASSSEEKLFF
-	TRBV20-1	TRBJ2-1	CSARDLLSYNEQFF
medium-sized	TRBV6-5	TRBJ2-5	CASSYRQGAETQYF
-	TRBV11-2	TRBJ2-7	CASSVSGGAYGQYF
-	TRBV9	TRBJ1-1	CASSVAQVNTEAFF
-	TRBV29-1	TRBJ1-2	CSVGLPGMGGYTF
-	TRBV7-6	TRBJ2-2	CASSPGPGINTGELFF
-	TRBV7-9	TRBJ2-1	CASLTGTYNEQFF
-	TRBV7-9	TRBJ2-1	CASSPRLGVDNEQFF
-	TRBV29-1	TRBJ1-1	CSVELNTEAFF
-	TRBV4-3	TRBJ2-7	CASSQERLRETYEQYF
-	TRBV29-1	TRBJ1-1	CSVVGLMNTEAFF
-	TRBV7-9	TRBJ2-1	CASSLPGVTFEQFF
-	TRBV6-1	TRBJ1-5	CASSEWYSNQPQHF
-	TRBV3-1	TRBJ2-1	CASSQADRYNEQFF
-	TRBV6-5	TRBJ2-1	CASSLKGEPYNEQFF
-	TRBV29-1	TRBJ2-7	CSVEGTASSYEQYF
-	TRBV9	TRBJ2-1	CASSESSGLGYNEQFF
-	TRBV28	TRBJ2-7	CASSLSPVPYEQYF
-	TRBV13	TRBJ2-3	CASSLEARGTLSTDTQYF
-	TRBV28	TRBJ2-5	CASSLADRLVNQETQYF
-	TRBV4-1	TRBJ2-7	CASSQGAGSGPDGQYF
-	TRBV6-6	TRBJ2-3	CASSLLPGLAVPGADTQYF
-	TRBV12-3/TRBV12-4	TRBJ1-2	CASSPTGGIGYTF
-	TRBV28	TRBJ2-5	CASMSGYQETQYF
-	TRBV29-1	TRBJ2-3	CSVEDSPSGGYTQYF
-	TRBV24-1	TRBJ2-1	CATTLGTGNNEQFF
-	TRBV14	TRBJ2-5	CASSPPLASGEETQYF
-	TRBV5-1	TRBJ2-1	CASSLGRPSYNEQFF
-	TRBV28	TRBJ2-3	CASSVRQDYADTQYF
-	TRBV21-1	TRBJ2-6	CASSPPRANVLTF
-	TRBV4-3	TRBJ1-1	CASSQEEGIAEAFF
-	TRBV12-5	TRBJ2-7	CASGLGPYEQYF
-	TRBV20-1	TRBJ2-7	CSARGEGSHEQYF
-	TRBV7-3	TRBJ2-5	CASSSLGQRGETQYF
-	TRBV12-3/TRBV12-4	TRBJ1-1	CASTLQQNVRAFF
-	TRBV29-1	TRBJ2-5	CSVEEWHRKETQYF
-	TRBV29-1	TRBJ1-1	CSVALNTEAFF
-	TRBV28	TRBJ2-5	CASSSLFLRDSQETQYF
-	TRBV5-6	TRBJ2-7	CASSRDGYEQYF
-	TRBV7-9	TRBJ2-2	CASSLEGANTGELFF
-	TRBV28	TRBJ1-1	CASSLFLSGGDNTEAFF
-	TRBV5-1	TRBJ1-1	CASSLTGAEAFF
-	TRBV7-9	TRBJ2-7	CASSPPDSSSYEQYF
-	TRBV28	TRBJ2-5	CASSLEPGPQYETQYF
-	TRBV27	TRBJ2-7	CASSPRGTYEQYF